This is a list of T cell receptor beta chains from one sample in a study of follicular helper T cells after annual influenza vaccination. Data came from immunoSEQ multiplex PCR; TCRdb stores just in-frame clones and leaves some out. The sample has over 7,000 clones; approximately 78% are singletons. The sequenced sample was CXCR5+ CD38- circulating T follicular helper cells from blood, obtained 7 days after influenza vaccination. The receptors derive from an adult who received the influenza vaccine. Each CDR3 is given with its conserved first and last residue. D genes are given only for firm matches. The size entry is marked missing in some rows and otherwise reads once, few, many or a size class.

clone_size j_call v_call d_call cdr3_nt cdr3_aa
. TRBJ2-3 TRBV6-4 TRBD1 TGTGCCAGCAGTGTGGACAGGGGAGATACGCAGTATTTT CASSVDRGDTQYF
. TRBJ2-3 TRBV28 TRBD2 TGTGCCAGCAGTTGGGGGGGTGAGGATACGCAGTATTTT CASSWGGEDTQYF
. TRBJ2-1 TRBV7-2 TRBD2 TGTGCCAGCAGACAAGCGGGAGGGCCGCGCAATGAGCAGTTCTTC CASRQAGGPRNEQFF
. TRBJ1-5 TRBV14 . TGTGCCACAGGGGAGGAAAGACAGCCCCAGCATTTT CATGEERQPQHF
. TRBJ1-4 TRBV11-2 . TGTGCCAGCAGCTTAGGCAGCGACAATGAAAAACTGTTTTTT CASSLGSDNEKLFF
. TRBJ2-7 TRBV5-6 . TGTACCAGCAGCTTGCGACACGAGCAGTACTTC CTSSLRHEQYF
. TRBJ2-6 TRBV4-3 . TGCGCCAGCAGCCAAGGGTCCAGGGGGGCCTCTGGGGCCAACGTCCTGACTTTC CASSQGSRGASGANVLTF
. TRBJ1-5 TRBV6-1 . TGTGCCAGCAGACTGAGCAGCAATCAGCCCCAGCATTTT CASRLSSNQPQHF
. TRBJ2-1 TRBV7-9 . TGTGCCAGCAGCCTCAGTCTGGTGGCCTACAATGAGCAGTTCTTC CASSLSLVAYNEQFF
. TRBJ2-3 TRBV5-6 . TGTGCCAGCAGCTTCTCAGACACAGATACGCAGTATTTT CASSFSDTDTQYF
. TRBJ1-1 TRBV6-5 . TGTGCCAGCAGCAGGGGTGGAGAATCTGAAGCTTTCTTT CASSRGGESEAFF
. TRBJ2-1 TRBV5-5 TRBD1 TGTGCCAGCAGCTTGGCCGGAAGGGGGCACGGCAATGAGCAGTTCTTC CASSLAGRGHGNEQFF
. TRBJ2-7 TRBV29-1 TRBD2 TGCAGCGTTGGCAGCTCTGGGGGGGGAATTTCCTACGAGCAGTACTTC CSVGSSGGGISYEQYF
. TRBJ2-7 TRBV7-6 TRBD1 TGTGCCAGCAGCCGCGGACAGGGGGTCACCTACGAGCAGTACTTC CASSRGQGVTYEQYF
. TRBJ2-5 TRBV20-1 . TGCAGTGCTAGCGTAGAGACCCAGTACTTC CSASVETQYF
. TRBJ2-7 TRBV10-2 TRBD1 TGCGCCAGCAGTGAGTGGGGACAGGGGGCCGATACGGAGCAGTACTTC CASSEWGQGADTEQYF
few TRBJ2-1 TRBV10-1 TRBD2 TGCGCCAGCGGACCAACTAGCGGGGACTACAATGAGCAGTTCTTC CASGPTSGDYNEQFF
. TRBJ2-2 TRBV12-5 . TGTGCTAGTGGCGGGTTAAGCGGGGAGCTGTTTTTT CASGGLSGELFF
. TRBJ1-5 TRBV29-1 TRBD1 TGCAGCGTTGCCGTGGAGGGGGCGGATCAGCCCCAGCATTTT CSVAVEGADQPQHF
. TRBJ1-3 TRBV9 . TGTGCCAGCAGCACCTCACAGGCCCCGCCAGGTGGAAACACCATATATTTT CASSTSQAPPGGNTIYF
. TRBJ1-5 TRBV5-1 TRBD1 TGCGCCAGCAGCTTGGAGGGGGCGATGGCTCAGCCCCAGCATTTT CASSLEGAMAQPQHF
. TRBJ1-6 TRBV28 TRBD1 TGTGCCAGCAGTTACCAGGGGGCAGCACCCCTCCACTTT CASSYQGAAPLHF
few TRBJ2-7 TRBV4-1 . TGCGCCAGCAGCTATCGGACGGGATCCTACGAGCAGTACTTC CASSYRTGSYEQYF
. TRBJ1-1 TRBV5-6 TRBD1 TGTGCCAGCAGCCCGGACAGGGGGAAGACTGAAGCTTTCTTT CASSPDRGKTEAFF
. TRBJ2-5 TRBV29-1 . TGCAGCGCTGGGTGGAACCAAGAGACCCAGTACTTC CSAGWNQETQYF
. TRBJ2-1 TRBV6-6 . TGTGCCATCGGGGGCTACAATGAGCAGTTCTTC CAIGGYNEQFF
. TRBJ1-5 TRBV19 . TGTGCCAGTAGTATACGACCAGGGAATCAGCCCCAGCATTTT CASSIRPGNQPQHF
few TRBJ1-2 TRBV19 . TGTGCCAGTAGTGCGTCCGGGACGGCTAACTATGGCTACACCTTC CASSASGTANYGYTF
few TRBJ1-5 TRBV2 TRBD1 TGTGCCAGCAGTGCTGACAGGGGTGATCAGCCCCAGCATTTT CASSADRGDQPQHF
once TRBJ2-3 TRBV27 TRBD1 TGTGCCAGCAGTTTTCCCCCCGACAGGGCCGGTTATGCAGATACGCAGTATTTT CASSFPPDRAGYADTQYF
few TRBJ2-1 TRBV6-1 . TGTGCCAGCAGTGAAGCGTTGGGATCCTACAATGAGCAGTTCTTC CASSEALGSYNEQFF
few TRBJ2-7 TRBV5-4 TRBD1 TGTGCCAGCATGCCAGGGACAGGCGCCTACGAGCAGTACTTC CASMPGTGAYEQYF